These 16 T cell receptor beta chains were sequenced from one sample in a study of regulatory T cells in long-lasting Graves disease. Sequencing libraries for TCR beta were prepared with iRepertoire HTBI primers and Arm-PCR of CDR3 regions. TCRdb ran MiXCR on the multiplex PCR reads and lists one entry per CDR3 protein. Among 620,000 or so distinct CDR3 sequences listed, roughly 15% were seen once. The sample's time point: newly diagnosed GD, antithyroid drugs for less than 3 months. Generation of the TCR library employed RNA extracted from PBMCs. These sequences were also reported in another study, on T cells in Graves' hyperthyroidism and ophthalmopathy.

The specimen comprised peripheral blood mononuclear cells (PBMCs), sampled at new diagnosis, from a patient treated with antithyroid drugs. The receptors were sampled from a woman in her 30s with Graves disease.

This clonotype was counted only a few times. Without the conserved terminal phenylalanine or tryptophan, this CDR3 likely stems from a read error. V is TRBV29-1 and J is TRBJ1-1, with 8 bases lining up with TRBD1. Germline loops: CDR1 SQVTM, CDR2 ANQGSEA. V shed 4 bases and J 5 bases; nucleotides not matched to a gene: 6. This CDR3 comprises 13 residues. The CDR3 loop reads CSVGTGFGTEAFL. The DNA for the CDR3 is TGCAGCGTTGGGACAGGGTTTGGAACTGAAGCTTTCCTT.

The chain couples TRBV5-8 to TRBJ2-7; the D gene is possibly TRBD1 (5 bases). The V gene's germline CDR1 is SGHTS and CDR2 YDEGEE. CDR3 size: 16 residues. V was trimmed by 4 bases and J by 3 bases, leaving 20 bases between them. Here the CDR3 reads CASSPRIPQGHYEQYF. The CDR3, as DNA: TGTGCCAGCAGCCCCAGAATCCCGCAGGGTCACTACGAGCAGTACTTC. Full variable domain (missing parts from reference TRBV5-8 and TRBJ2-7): EAGVTQSPTHLIKTRGQQATLRCSPISGHTSVYWYQQALGLGLQFLLWYDEGEERNRGNFPPRFSGRQFPNYSSELNVNALELEDSALYLCASSPRIPQGHYEQYFGPGTRLTVT.

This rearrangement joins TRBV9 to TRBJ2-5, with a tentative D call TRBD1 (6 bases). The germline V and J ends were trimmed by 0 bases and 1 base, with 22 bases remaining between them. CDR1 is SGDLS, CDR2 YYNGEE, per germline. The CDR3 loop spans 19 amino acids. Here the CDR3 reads CASSVAGYVGGARQETQYF. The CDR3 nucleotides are TGTGCCAGCAGCGTAGCGGGATATGTAGGGGGAGCGCGCCAAGAGACCCAGTACTTC.

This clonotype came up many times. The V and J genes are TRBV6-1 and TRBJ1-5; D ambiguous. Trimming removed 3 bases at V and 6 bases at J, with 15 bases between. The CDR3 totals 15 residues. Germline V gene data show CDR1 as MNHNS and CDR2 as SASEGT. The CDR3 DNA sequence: TGTGCCAGCAGTGACCGGACGGTGATGGGTCAGCCCCAGCATTTT. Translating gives CASSDRTVMGQPQHF.

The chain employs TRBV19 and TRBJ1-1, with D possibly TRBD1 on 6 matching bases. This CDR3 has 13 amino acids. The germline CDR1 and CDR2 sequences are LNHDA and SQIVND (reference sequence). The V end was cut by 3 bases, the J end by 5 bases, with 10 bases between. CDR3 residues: CASSIRDITEAFF. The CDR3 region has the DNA TGTGCCAGTAGTATCCGGGACATTACTGAAGCTTTCTTT.

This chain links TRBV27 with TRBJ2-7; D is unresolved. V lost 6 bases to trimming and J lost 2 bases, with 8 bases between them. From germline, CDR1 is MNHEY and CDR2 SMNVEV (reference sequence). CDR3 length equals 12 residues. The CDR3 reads CASRQNPYEQYF. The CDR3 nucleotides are TGTGCCAGCAGACAAAACCCCTACGAGCAGTACTTC.

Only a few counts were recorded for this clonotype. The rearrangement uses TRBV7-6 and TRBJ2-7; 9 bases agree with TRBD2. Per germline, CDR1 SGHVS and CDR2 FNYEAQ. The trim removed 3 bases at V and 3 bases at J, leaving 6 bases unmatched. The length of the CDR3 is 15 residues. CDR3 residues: CASSFLGTSRYEQYF. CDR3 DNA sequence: TGTGCCAGCAGCTTCCTAGGGACTAGCCGCTACGAGCAGTACTTC.

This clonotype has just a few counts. CDR3 sequence: CASSPGTVIYNEQFF. CDR3 in DNA: TGTGCCAGCAGCCCCGGGACTGTGATCTACAATGAGCAGTTCTTC. This chain joins TRBV7-9 and TRBJ2-1; weak D call: TRBD2 (6 bases). V was trimmed by 5 bases and J by 3 bases, leaving 14 bases between them. The CDR3 is made up of 15 amino acids. Germline CDR1 SEHNR, CDR2 FQNEAQ (reference sequence).

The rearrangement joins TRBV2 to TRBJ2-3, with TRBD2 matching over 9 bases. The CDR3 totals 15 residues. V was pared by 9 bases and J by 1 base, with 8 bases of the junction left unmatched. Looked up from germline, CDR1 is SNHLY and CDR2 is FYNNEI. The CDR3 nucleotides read TGTGCCAGTCGACTACGGACTAGCGGCACAGATACGCAGTATTTT. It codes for CASRLRTSGTDTQYF.

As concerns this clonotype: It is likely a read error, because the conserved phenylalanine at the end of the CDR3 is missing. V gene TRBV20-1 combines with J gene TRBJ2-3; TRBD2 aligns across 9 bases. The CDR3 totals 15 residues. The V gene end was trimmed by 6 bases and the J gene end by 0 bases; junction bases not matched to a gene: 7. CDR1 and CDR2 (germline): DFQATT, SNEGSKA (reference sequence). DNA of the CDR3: TGCAGTGCCGGAGGTCTAGCGGGGAGCACAGATACGCAGTATTCT. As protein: CSAGGLAGSTDTQYS.

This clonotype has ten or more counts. CDR3 bases: TGTGCCAGTAGTATCCGACGGGGGAACCAGCCCCAGCATTTT. This codes for CASSIRRGNQPQHF. V usage is TRBV19 and J usage is TRBJ1-5, with D maybe TRBD1 (5 bases). This CDR3 comprises 14 residues. V was shortened by 3 bases and J by 7 bases, with 13 bases between the two germline ends. Per germline, CDR1 LNHDA and CDR2 SQIVND (reference sequence).

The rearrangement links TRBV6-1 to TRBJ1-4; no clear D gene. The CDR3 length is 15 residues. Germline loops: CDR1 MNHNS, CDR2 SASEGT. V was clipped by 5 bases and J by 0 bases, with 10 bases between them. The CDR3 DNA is TGTGCCAGCAGTCCGGACGTTGCAACTAATGAAAAACTGTTTTTT. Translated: CASSPDVATNEKLFF.

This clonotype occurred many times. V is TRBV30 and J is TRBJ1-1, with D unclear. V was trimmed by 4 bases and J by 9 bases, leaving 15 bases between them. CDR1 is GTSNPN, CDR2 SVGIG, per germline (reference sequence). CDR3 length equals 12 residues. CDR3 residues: CAWTKGPIQAFF. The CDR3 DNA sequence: TGTGCCTGGACTAAAGGACCGATTCAAGCTTTCTTT.

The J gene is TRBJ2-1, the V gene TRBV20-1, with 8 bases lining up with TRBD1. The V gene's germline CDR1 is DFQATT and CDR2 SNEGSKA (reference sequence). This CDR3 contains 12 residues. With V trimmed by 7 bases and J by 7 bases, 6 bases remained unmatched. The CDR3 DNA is TGCAGTGTACAGGGGGTCATAAATGAGCAGTTCTTC. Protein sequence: CSVQGVINEQFF.

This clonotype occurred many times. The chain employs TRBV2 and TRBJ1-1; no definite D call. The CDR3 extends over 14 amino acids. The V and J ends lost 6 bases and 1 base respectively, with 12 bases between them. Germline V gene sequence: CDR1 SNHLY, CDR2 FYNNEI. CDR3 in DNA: TGTGCCAGCAGAGACGCCCGTAAGAACACTGAAGCTTTCTTT. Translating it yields CASRDARKNTEAFF.

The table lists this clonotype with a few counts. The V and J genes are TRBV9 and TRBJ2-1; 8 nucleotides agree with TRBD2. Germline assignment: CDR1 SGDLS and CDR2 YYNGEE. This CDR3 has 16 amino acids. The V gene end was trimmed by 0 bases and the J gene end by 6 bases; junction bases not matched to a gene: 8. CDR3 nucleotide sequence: TGTGCCAGCAGCGTAGAAACAGCGGGAGTCTTCAATGAGCAGTTCTTC. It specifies CASSVETAGVFNEQFF. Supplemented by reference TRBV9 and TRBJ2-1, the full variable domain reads DSGVTQTPKHLITATGQRVTLRCSPRSGDLSVYWYQQSLDQGLQFLIQYYNGEERAKGNILERFSAQQFPDLHSELNLSSLELGDSALYFCASSVETAGVFNEQFFGPGTRLTVL.